The next 17 T cell receptor beta chains were all read from a single sample in a study of shared clonotypes between healthy human individuals. Measured with immunoSEQ multiplex PCR; TCRdb has only the in-frame clones, and not every one. The repertoire holds some 1.5 million clones, with more than 95% as singletons. Sequencing input: naive CD4+ T cells sorted from blood. Subset indicated: CD45RA+ positively selected. The origin of the receptors is a young man in good health.

This chain connects TRBV6-1 to TRBJ2-7; 9 bases map to TRBD2. Trimming at V came to 6 bases and at J to 6 bases, leaving 6 bases not matched to a gene. The germline CDR1 and CDR2 sequences are MNHNS and SASEGT. This CDR3 is 13 amino acids long. The CDR3 reads CASRTSGTLEQYF. CDR3 nucleotides: TGTGCCAGCAGGACTAGCGGAACCCTCGAGCAGTACTTC.

This rearrangement joins TRBV5-1 to TRBJ2-1, with 10 bases fitting TRBD2. The CDR3 extends over 17 amino acids. Germline-derived CDR1 and CDR2 are SGHRS and YFSETQ. V shed 0 bases and J 4 bases; nucleotides not matched to a gene: 7. DNA for the CDR3: TGCGCCAGCAGCTTGGCTAGCGGGAGTCGAAGATACAATGAGCAGTTCTTC. This gives the protein CASSLASGSRRYNEQFF.

The rearrangement joins TRBV27 to TRBJ1-2; 8 bases map to TRBD1. The trim removed 3 bases at V and 4 bases at J, leaving 7 bases unmatched. Germline-derived CDR1 and CDR2 are MNHEY and SMNVEV (reference sequence). This CDR3 has 15 residues. CDR3 DNA: TGTGCCAGCAGTTTCGGGCAGGGGGCGACCTATGGCTACACCTTC. Protein: CASSFGQGATYGYTF.

V and J are TRBV19 and TRBJ2-1, with TRBD2 matching 8 bases. The CDR3 runs to 15 residues. Germline-derived CDR1 and CDR2 are LNHDA and SQIVND (reference sequence). With 2 bases clipped from V and 2 bases from J, the junction kept 2 bases outside the gene matches. This CDR3 reads CASSIREGPYNEQFF. The CDR3 DNA reads TGTGCCAGTAGTATACGGGAGGGACCCTACAATGAGCAGTTCTTC.

The chain combines TRBV2 with TRBJ1-1; TRBD1 matches 7 bases. V lost 5 bases and J lost 5; bases outside the gene matches: 5. The germline CDR1 and CDR2 sequences are SNHLY and FYNNEI. This CDR3 spans 13 amino acids. This chain's CDR3 is CASSSARGTEAFF. Here the CDR3 DNA reads TGTGCCAGCAGTTCGGCCAGGGGGACTGAAGCTTTCTTT.

On this clone itself: Other DNA sequences in this sample translate to the same CDR3. J is TRBJ2-7 and V is TRBV27; maybe TRBD2 (5 bases). The CDR3 is made up of 13 amino acids. From germline, CDR1 is MNHEY and CDR2 SMNVEV (reference sequence). The germline V and J ends were trimmed by 5 bases and 1 base, with 9 bases remaining between them. CDR3 sequence (DNA): TGTGCCAGCAGTCTAGCACCGTCCTACGAGCAGTACTTC. It is translated as CASSLAPSYEQYF.

V usage is TRBV28 and J usage is TRBJ2-1, with D uncertain. The CDR3 contains 17 residues. The V gene lost 6 bases and the J gene lost 0 bases, with 18 bases spanning the gap. Germline values: CDR1 MDHEN, CDR2 SYDVKM. CDR3 nucleotides: TGTGCCAGCAGCACCATCGGAAGGACGGACTCCTACAATGAGCAGTTCTTC. Translation: CASSTIGRTDSYNEQFF. The variable domain in full, with the rest retrieved from reference TRBV28 and TRBJ2-1, is DVKVTQSSRYLVKRTGEKVFLECVQDMDHENMFWYRQDPGLGLRLIYFSYDVKMKEKGDIPEGYSVSREKKERFSLILESASTNQTSMYLCASSTIGRTDSYNEQFFGPGTRLTVL.

The table lists this clone with a count of one. Different DNA sequences within this sample yield the same CDR3. This chain uses TRBV9 with TRBJ2-7; no clear D gene. Germline loops: CDR1 SGDLS, CDR2 YYNGEE. The germline V and J ends were trimmed by 0 bases and 2 bases, with 6 bases remaining between them. There are 13 residues in the CDR3. CDR3 DNA: TGTGCCAGCAGCGTAGGACTCACCTACGAGCAGTACTTC. It translates to CASSVGLTYEQYF.

The rearrangement uses TRBV11-3 and TRBJ2-1, with D maybe TRBD2 (5 bases). V lost 6 bases, J lost 7 bases, and 22 bases lay in between. CDR3 size: 16 residues. CDR1 is SGHNT and CDR2 is YENEEA in the germline V gene. The CDR3 reads CASSHEGTRLFNEQFF. Written as DNA, the CDR3 is TGTGCCAGCAGTCACGAGGGCACTAGATTGTTTAATGAGCAGTTCTTC.

Only one count was recorded for this clone. The chain couples TRBV5-4 to TRBJ2-7; 8 nucleotides match TRBD1. Germline V CDR1 and CDR2: SGHNT, YYREEE (reference sequence). The CDR3 extends over 15 amino acids. J was trimmed by 5 bases and V by 3 bases; bases with no gene match: 10. The DNA for the CDR3 is TGTGCCAGCAGCTCCAGGGTGGCAGGGGGCAACGAGCAGTACTTC. Protein product: CASSSRVAGGNEQYF.

The V call is TRBV6-1, the J call TRBJ1-5; D possibly corresponds to TRBD1 (6 bases). CDR1 and CDR2 from the germline V gene are MNHNS and SASEGT. The CDR3 length is 15 residues. The germline V and J ends were trimmed by 5 bases and 4 bases, with 15 bases remaining between them. The CDR3 protein is CASSSTGWGNQPQHF. The CDR3 nucleotides are TGTGCCAGCAGTTCGACAGGCTGGGGTAATCAGCCCCAGCATTTT.

The V gene is TRBV10-3, the J gene TRBJ2-5; D is ambiguous. V gave up 5 bases and J gave up 5 bases, with 6 bases separating them. Germline lookup yields CDR1 ENHRY and CDR2 SYGVKD. The CDR3 contains 11 residues. CDR3 protein: CAISTGETQYF. As DNA, the CDR3 is TGTGCCATCAGTACCGGGGAGACCCAGTACTTC.

The chain has TRBV2 and TRBJ1-1; D not certain. This CDR3 spans 14 amino acids. CDR1 and CDR2 from the germline V gene are SNHLY and FYNNEI. V dropped 5 bases and J dropped 4 bases, with 14 bases sitting between them. CDR3 loop: CASSSGLRRTEAFF. The DNA for the CDR3 is TGTGCCAGCAGTTCTGGACTGCGCCGCACTGAAGCTTTCTTT.

The chain is built from TRBV7-9 and TRBJ2-5; the match to TRBD2 covers 8 bases. With 5 bases clipped from V and 8 bases from J, the junction kept 13 bases outside the gene matches. This CDR3 comprises 15 residues. The germline CDR1 and CDR2 sequences are SEHNR and FQNEAQ (reference sequence). CDR3 bases: TGTGCCAGCAGCCCTGCTGGGCTAGCGGGTTCCACCCAGTACTTC. The encoded protein is CASSPAGLAGSTQYF. The variable domain in full, completed from reference TRBV7-9 and TRBJ2-5, reads DTGVSQNPRHKITKRGQNVTFRCDPISEHNRLYWYRQTLGQGPEFLTYFQNEAQLEKSRLLSDRFSAERPKGSFSTLEIQRTEQGDSAMYLCASSPAGLAGSTQYFGPGTRLLVL.

The gene calls are TRBV13 and TRBJ2-2; TRBD1 agrees at 8 bases. This CDR3 contains 19 residues. With V trimmed by 4 bases and J by 1 base, 14 bases remained unmatched. Germline V gene sequence: CDR1 PRHDT, CDR2 FYEKMQ (reference sequence). This CDR3 is CASSSPPGQGRLNTGELFF. The CDR3 bases are TGTGCCAGCAGCTCCCCCCCCGGACAGGGACGTTTGAACACCGGGGAGCTGTTTTTT.

The CDR3 loop reads CASSLVPQGSGRLNTDTQYF. The CDR3 DNA follows: TGTGCCAGCAGTTTAGTCCCCCAGGGTAGCGGGAGGCTAAACACAGATACGCAGTATTTT. The rearrangement joins TRBV27 to TRBJ2-3, with 10 positions matching TRBD2. With 2 bases clipped from V and 2 bases from J, the junction kept 16 bases outside the gene matches. The CDR3 runs 20 residues. Germline CDR1 is MNHEY and CDR2 is SMNVEV (reference sequence).

V is TRBV30 and J is TRBJ1-2, with D maybe TRBD1 (5 bases). V shed 4 bases and J shed 4 bases, with 16 bases lying between them. The CDR3 length is 14 residues. Germline CDR1 and CDR2: GTSNPN and SVGIG (reference sequence). In DNA, the CDR3 is TGTGCCTGGACCGAAGGGGACGGTCGCTATGGCTACACCTTC. Translated: CAWTEGDGRYGYTF.